This T cell receptor beta chain was recorded in a study of control samples from healthy donors and cancer patients. Some clones are missing from TCRdb's copy, which holds only in-frame ones; the method was immunoSEQ multiplex PCR. The sample shows 100,000 to 150,000 clones, 89% of them seen only once. There are 13 residues in the CDR3. The V end was cut by 7 bases, the J end by 8 bases, with 17 bases between. The receptor comes from a man over 45 with head and neck cancer. The rearrangement links TRBV12-3 or TRBV12-4 to TRBJ1-2; no clear D gene. Material for sequencing was PBMCs. The CDR3 region is CASNLATPAGYTF. The CDR3 coding sequence is TGTGCCAGCAACCTCGCCACCCCCGCGGGCTACACCTTC.